Listed here is a single T cell receptor beta chain. No antigen is known for it. The data originate from a study of tumor-infiltrating lymphocytes in primary liver carcinoma. Study summary: Each of the growths was stage T1-T3 N0M0, extending roughly 4.2 to 10 cm across. Study-level points and caveats: Lower overlap was observed for tumor-adjacent and tumor-blood pairs relative to tumor region pairs. With p = 0.039, the top-250-clone fraction in tumors significantly exceeded that in blood.

This CDR3 is 15 amino acids long. V shed 5 bases and J shed 4 bases, with 18 bases lying between them. Germline V CDR1 and CDR2: SGHRS, YFSETQ. TCR beta cDNA was made from approximately 500 ng total RNA with a constant-region primer. Slightly modified ARM-PCR, run as three nested multiplex PCR rounds, produced the TCR beta libraries. Primers for the first two PCR rounds were TRBV1-TRBV30 forward primers and a C-beta reverse primer (roughly 10 cycles per round). In TCRdb, the multiplex PCR reads were re-called with MiXCR into one record per CDR3 protein. Among 330,000 or so distinct CDR3 sequences listed, 65% were seen once. Unsorted whole blood yielded the blood RNA, and germline DNA was also extracted. About 4.1 milliliters of peripheral blood were drawn preoperatively.

Sequencing was carried out using peripheral blood. This receptor was taken from a man aged 35 to 55 with primary liver carcinoma and hepatitis B virus infection. J is TRBJ2-5 and V is TRBV5-1; weak D call: TRBD2 (6 bases). The CDR3 sequence: CASSPTYPGGETQYF. CDR3 nucleotide sequence: TGCGCCAGCAGTCCCACCTATCCCGGGGGAGAGACCCAGTACTTC.